The clone carrying this T cell receptor (beta chain) was recorded only once. V was pared by 3 bases and J by 2 bases, with 5 bases of the junction left unmatched. Germline V CDR1 and CDR2: SGHNT, YYREEE (reference sequence). The CDR3 contains 14 residues. These data are taken from a study of blood T cell repertoires in COVID-19. As for the study in general: From the United States, Italy and Spain came samples of acute and convalescent COVID-19. T cells, B-cell-depleted T cells, or PBMCs provided the cDNA or gDNA that served as material.

Authors' methods: Reference gene primer amplification in the assay estimated nucleated cell counts. Some clones are missing from TCRdb's copy, which holds only in-frame ones; the method was immunoSEQ multiplex PCR. For V, J and clone size, that table is used; D and trimming come from the DNA. Of some 110,000 clones in the sample, more than 60% were seen once. The TCR sequence derives from a man aged 70-80 years with acute or convalescent COVID-19. The sample consisted of peripheral blood. V gene TRBV5-4 combines with J gene TRBJ2-7; TRBD2 matches at 7 bases. CDR3 DNA: TGTGCCAGCAGCTCCCGGGAGGCAACCTACGAGCAGTACTTC. Translating gives CASSSREATYEQYF.